The clone carrying this T cell receptor beta chain showed up just a few times. Its matching antigen is unknown. This specimen belongs to a study of shared clonotypes between healthy human individuals. Turning to the study itself: The plates for each donor numbered three CD4 naive, three CD4 memory, two CD8 naive and one CD8 memory. Overall study results and limits: Collection of samples was limited to blood; tissue repertoires likely differ. Read depth was anticipated to influence clonotype sharing among donors. In contrast to clonotypes shared by all four donors, non-shared clonotypes had lower generation probabilities.

Sequencing used immunoSEQ multiplex PCR; TCRdb keeps in-frame clones, though not all of them. The sample has 800,000 to 1,200,000 clones, approximately 80% seen once. Germline assignment: CDR1 SNHLY and CDR2 FYNNEI. V was clipped by 2 bases and J by 4 bases, with 14 bases between them. This CDR3 contains 15 residues. This chain links TRBV2 with TRBJ1-2, with D possibly being TRBD1 (5 bases). The material sequenced was memory CD4+ T cells from PBMCs. Subset here: CD45RA-negative fraction. This clonotype was sampled from a man aged 18 to 30 in good health. Some clones in this sample may be carry-over from other donors' samples. The CDR3 DNA reads TGTGCCAGCAGTGAATCGGGGCAGGGCACCTATGGCTACACCTTC. Protein product: CASSESGQGTYGYTF.